Presented here are 10 T cell receptor beta chains from one specimen sequenced in a study of shared clonotypes between healthy human individuals. TCRdb's copy holds only in-frame clones and misses some; the assay was immunoSEQ multiplex PCR. This table has under 650,000 clones, 90% to 96% appearing once. The sample comprised naive CD4+ T cells sorted from blood. Specified subset: CD45RA+ positively selected. The source of these receptors is a woman aged 25 to 39 in good health.

The sample holds one count of this clone. This rearrangement joins TRBV28 to TRBJ2-3; TRBD1 matches 7 bases. V gave up 1 base and J gave up 3 bases; unmatched junction bases: 4. The CDR3 totals 15 residues. The germline gives CDR1 MDHEN, CDR2 SYDVKM. CDR3 nucleotide sequence: TGTGCCAGCAGTTTATTGGGACAGTCGACAGATACGCAGTATTTT. Amino acid sequence: CASSLLGQSTDTQYF. The full variable domain, in which reference TRBV28 and TRBJ2-3 provide the parts outside the CDR3, is DVKVTQSSRYLVKRTGEKVFLECVQDMDHENMFWYRQDPGLGLRLIYFSYDVKMKEKGDIPEGYSVSREKKERFSLILESASTNQTSMYLCASSLLGQSTDTQYFGPGTRLTVL.

V gene TRBV11-2 combines with J gene TRBJ2-3; D gene uncertain. The CDR3 consists of 12 residues. Germline V gene lookup returns CDR1 SGHAT and CDR2 FQNNGV. The ends were cut back, 5 bases at V and 2 bases at J, with 5 bases in the middle. Here the CDR3 DNA reads TGTGCCAGCAGCACCTACACAGATACGCAGTATTTT. This translates into CASSTYTDTQYF.

The rearrangement links TRBV6-4 to TRBJ2-1, with 8 bases aligning to TRBD2. The CDR3 contains 15 residues. V lost 5 bases, J lost 0 bases, and 3 bases stayed unmatched. Germline assignment: CDR1 MRHNA and CDR2 SNTAGT. CDR3 sequence reads: CASSPSGSSYNEQFF. The CDR3 nucleotides read TGTGCCAGCAGTCCCAGCGGGAGCTCCTACAATGAGCAGTTCTTC.

J is TRBJ1-5 and V is TRBV7-9, with TRBD1 matching over 8 bases. This CDR3 is built from 17 residues. The V and J ends lost 0 bases and 2 bases, in that order; junction bases with no gene match: 6. CDR1 is SEHNR and CDR2 is FQNEAQ in the germline V gene (reference sequence). CDR3 in DNA: TGTGCCAGCAGCTTAGCCGGACAGGGTAGCGGCAATCAGCCCCAGCATTTT. It specifies CASSLAGQGSGNQPQHF.

The chain employs TRBV2 and TRBJ1-3, with 10 bases identical to TRBD1. The germline CDR1 and CDR2 sequences are SNHLY and FYNNEI. J gave up 5 bases and V 6 bases, and 7 bases lay outside the gene matches. The CDR3 spans 15 residues. The DNA for the CDR3 is TGTGCCAGCAGCCAACTCGACAGGGGGCGAAACACCATATATTTT. Residues: CASSQLDRGRNTIYF. Full variable domain (remainder filled in from reference TRBV2 and TRBJ1-3): EPEVTQTPSHQVTQMGQEVILRCVPISNHLYFYWYRQILGQKVEFLVSFYNNEISEKSEIFDDQFSVERPDGSNFTLKIRSTKLEDSAMYFCASSQLDRGRNTIYFGEGSWLTVV.

This chain connects TRBV10-3 to TRBJ2-3; D ambiguous. V was clipped by 1 base and J by 1 base, with 9 bases between them. The CDR3 covers 15 residues. In germline, CDR1 is ENHRY, CDR2 SYGVKD. The CDR3, as DNA: TGTGCCATCAGTGAGTATGGCAGTCGCACAGATACGCAGTATTTT. Amino acid sequence: CAISEYGSRTDTQYF.

The genes are TRBV12-5 and TRBJ2-1, with 7 bases identical to TRBD2. The CDR3 sequence is 14 residues long. CDR1 is LGHNT and CDR2 is FRNRAP in the germline V gene. V shed 2 bases, J shed 8 bases, and the junction held 6 bases outside the gene matches. CDR3 sequence (DNA): TGTGCTAGTGGTTTGAATTTACGGGGGGATGAGCAGTTCTTC. Translated, it gives CASGLNLRGDEQFF.

The rearrangement joins TRBV28 to TRBJ2-5; 7 positions agree with TRBD2. The J call could be wrong; TRBJ2-7 is a better fit for the DNA end. The CDR3 sequence is 14 residues long. Germline values: CDR1 MDHEN, CDR2 SYDVKM. The CDR3 here is CASSFRLADYEQYF. CDR3 bases: TGTGCCAGCAGTTTCCGGCTAGCGGACTACGAGCAGTACTTC.

The chain employs TRBV28 and TRBJ2-2, with TRBD1 identical over 8 bases. The V and J ends lost 5 bases and 7 bases, in that order; junction bases with no gene match: 12. This CDR3 is built from 16 residues. CDR1 and CDR2 (germline): MDHEN, SYDVKM. CDR3 amino acids: CASSHPGTGKDGELFF. The DNA for the CDR3 is TGTGCCAGCAGTCACCCCGGGACAGGAAAAGACGGGGAGCTGTTTTTT.

The chain recombines TRBV6-6 with TRBJ2-6; maybe TRBD1 (5 bases). Per the germline V gene, CDR1 is MNHNY and CDR2 is SVGAGI (reference sequence). The length of the CDR3 is 15 residues. V lost 4 bases to trimming and J lost 0 bases, with 7 bases between them. In DNA, the CDR3 is TGTGCCAGCAGTTCAGGGTTCTCTGGGGCCAACGTCCTGACTTTC. It translates to CASSSGFSGANVLTF.